Below, 10 T cell receptor beta chains from the same sample are listed, as sequenced in a study of T cell responses to AZD1222 COVID-19 vaccine. Clones were read by immunoSEQ multiplex PCR, and TCRdb kept only the in-frame ones, dropping some. Of around 130,000 clones in the sample, roughly nine tenths were seen once. Sequenced here: peripheral blood, sampled 28 days after the second dose of the MenACWY control vaccine. The receptors here all came from an adult who received the MenACWY meningococcal vaccine as a control.

The J gene is TRBJ2-1, the V gene TRBV7-6, with 11 bases identical to TRBD2. Germline V lookup: CDR1 SGHVS, CDR2 FNYEAQ. The CDR3 is made up of 16 amino acids. Trimming took 1 base from V and 7 from J; bases not matched to a gene: 6. CDR3 DNA sequence: TGTGCCAGCAGCTTAGTGCTAGCGGGAGGTAGGAATGAGCAGTTCTTC. As protein: CASSLVLAGGRNEQFF.

The V and J genes are TRBV7-3 and TRBJ2-2; D unresolved. The V end lost 2 bases, the J end lost 6 bases, and 7 bases lay between the germline ends. The CDR3 totals 13 residues. Looked up from germline, CDR1 is SGHTA and CDR2 is FQGTGA. CDR3 bases: TGTGCCAGCAGCTTATCATCGGCCGGGGAGCTGTTTTTT. Protein sequence: CASSLSSAGELFF.

The chain employs TRBV10-2 and TRBJ2-2; TRBD1 agrees at 10 bases. Germline V lookup: CDR1 WSHSY, CDR2 SAAADI. The length of the CDR3 is 15 residues. The trim removed 8 bases at V and 5 bases at J, leaving 8 bases unmatched. CDR3 DNA sequence: TGCGCCAGCGGACCGGGACAGGGGAGTACCGGGGAGCTGTTTTTT. Amino acid sequence: CASGPGQGSTGELFF.

The chain joins TRBV7-3 to TRBJ2-1; 9 bases match TRBD2. From germline, CDR1 is SGHTA and CDR2 FQGTGA. This CDR3 spans 14 amino acids. Trimming cost V 3 bases and J 9 bases; bases outside gene matches: 6. CDR3 loop: CASSLGTSFREQFF. In DNA, the CDR3 is TGTGCCAGCAGCTTGGGGACTAGCTTCCGTGAGCAGTTCTTC.

The genes are TRBV4-3 and TRBJ2-3; no clear D. From germline, CDR1 is LGHNA and CDR2 YSLEER. The CDR3 sequence is 12 residues long. Between the trimmed V and J ends, which lost 2 bases and 2 bases, there was a span of 2 bases. The CDR3 loop reads CASSQNTDTQYF. DNA for the CDR3: TGCGCCAGCAGCCAAAACACAGATACGCAGTATTTT.

The CDR3 bases are TGTGCCAGCAGCGCCACCTTGGGGCAGCGGAACACTGAAGCTTTCTTT. It codes for CASSATLGQRNTEAFF. The V and J genes are TRBV28 and TRBJ1-1, with a weak D call TRBD1 (5 bases). V dropped 6 bases and J dropped 1 base, with 18 bases sitting between them. CDR3 size: 16 residues. CDR1 and CDR2 from the germline V gene are MDHEN and SYDVKM.

The CDR3 reads CASSLEEDTEAFF. The CDR3 DNA reads TGTGCCAGCAGCCTAGAAGAGGACACTGAAGCTTTCTTT. The V call is TRBV7-6, the J call TRBJ1-1; no reliable D call. This CDR3 region has 13 residues. Germline V gene lookup returns CDR1 SGHVS and CDR2 FNYEAQ. The ends were cut back, 5 bases at V and 3 bases at J, with 10 bases in the middle.

The rearrangement uses TRBV2 and TRBJ1-3, with D maybe TRBD1 (6 bases). The CDR3 consists of 14 residues. Germline V gives CDR1 SNHLY, CDR2 FYNNEI. Trimming took 6 bases from V and 4 from J, leaving 13 bases between them. The CDR3 reads CASSGGGEGNTIYF. The DNA for the CDR3 is TGTGCCAGCAGCGGAGGGGGAGAGGGAAACACCATATATTTT. The full variable domain, with the rest looked up from reference TRBV2 and TRBJ1-3, is EPEVTQTPSHQVTQMGQEVILRCVPISNHLYFYWYRQILGQKVEFLVSFYNNEISEKSEIFDDQFSVERPDGSNFTLKIRSTKLEDSAMYFCASSGGGEGNTIYFGEGSWLTVV.

This clone was seen once. V gene TRBV11-2 combines with J gene TRBJ2-7; D might be TRBD2 (5 bases). The CDR3 loop spans 16 amino acids. CDR1 and CDR2 from the germline V gene are SGHAT and FQNNGV. V was trimmed by 6 bases and J by 0 bases, leaving 18 bases between them. The DNA for the CDR3 is TGTGCCAGCAGACCACCTCTGAGGGAACACTCCTACGAGCAGTACTTC. Translating gives CASRPPLREHSYEQYF.

The chain has TRBV19 and TRBJ2-2; maybe TRBD1 (6 bases). V lost 5 bases and J lost 6, with 22 bases in between. The germline V gene encodes CDR1 LNHDA and CDR2 SQIVND (reference sequence). This CDR3 is 17 amino acids long. The chain's CDR3 is CASSPPSGAERAGELFF. CDR3 in DNA: TGTGCCAGTAGTCCCCCTTCAGGGGCGGAACGGGCCGGGGAGCTGTTTTTT.